This T cell receptor beta chain comes out of a study of blood T cell repertoires in COVID-19. Turning to the study itself: Acute-phase and convalescent COVID-19 samples originated in the United States, Italy and Spain.

Sequencing was performed with immunoSEQ multiplex PCR; in TCRdb, only in-frame clones are kept and a portion is missing. The table shows about 91,000 clones, with 77% occurring only once. The sample was peripheral blood. The receptor's source is a woman of 80 years or more with acute or convalescent COVID-19.

The chain's CDR3 is CASSQVTGPQETQYF. For the CDR3, the DNA is TGTGCCAGCAGCCAAGTTACAGGTCCACAAGAGACCCAGTACTTC. The chain employs TRBV3-1 (or the pseudogene TRBV3-2) and TRBJ2-5, with D possibly being TRBD1 (5 bases). With 1 base removed from V and 2 bases from J, the gap between germline ends came to 11 bases. This CDR3 comprises 15 residues. Germline V gene sequence: CDR1 LGHDT, CDR2 YNNKEL (reference sequence).